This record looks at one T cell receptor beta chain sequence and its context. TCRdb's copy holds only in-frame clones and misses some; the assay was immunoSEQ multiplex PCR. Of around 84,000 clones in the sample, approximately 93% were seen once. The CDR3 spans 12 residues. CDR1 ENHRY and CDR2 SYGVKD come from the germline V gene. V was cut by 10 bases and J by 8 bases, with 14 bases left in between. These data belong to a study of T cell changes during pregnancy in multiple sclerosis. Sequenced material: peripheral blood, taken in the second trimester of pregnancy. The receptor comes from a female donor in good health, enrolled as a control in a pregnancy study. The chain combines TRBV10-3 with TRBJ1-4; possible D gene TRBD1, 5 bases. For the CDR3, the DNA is TGTGCCACCCGGGAGGGGAACGAAAAACTGTTTTTT. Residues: CATREGNEKLFF.